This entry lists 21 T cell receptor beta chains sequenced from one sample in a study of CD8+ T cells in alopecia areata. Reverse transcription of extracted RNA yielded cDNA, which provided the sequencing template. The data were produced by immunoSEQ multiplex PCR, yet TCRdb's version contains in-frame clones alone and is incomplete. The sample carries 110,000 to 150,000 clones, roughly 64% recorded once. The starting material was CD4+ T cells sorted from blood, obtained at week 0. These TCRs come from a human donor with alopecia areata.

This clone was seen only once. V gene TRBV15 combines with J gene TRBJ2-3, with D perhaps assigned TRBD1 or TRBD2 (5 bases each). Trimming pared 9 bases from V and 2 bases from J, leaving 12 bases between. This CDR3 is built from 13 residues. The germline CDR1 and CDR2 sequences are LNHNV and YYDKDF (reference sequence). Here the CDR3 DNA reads TGTGCCACTGGGGACGGAAACACAGATACGCAGTATTTT. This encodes CATGDGNTDTQYF.

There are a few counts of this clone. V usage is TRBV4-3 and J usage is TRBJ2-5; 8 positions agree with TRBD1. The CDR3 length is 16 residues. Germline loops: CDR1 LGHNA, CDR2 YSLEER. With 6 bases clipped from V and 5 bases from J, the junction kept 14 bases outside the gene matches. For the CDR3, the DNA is TGCGCCAGCAGTCTAGCTTGGCAGGGGGCAGGGGAGACCCAGTACTTC. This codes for CASSLAWQGAGETQYF.

CDR3 coding DNA: TGTGCCAGCTCGGCCGGTGCGTCGGAGAACGAGCAGTACTTC. This translates into CASSAGASENEQYF. The V call is TRBV18, the J call TRBJ2-7, with D unclear. Germline lookup yields CDR1 KGHSH and CDR2 LQKENI. Deletions cut 6 bases from V and 5 bases from J, with 17 bases between. The CDR3 covers 14 residues. Combining the CDR3 with reference TRBV18 and TRBJ2-7 gives the whole variable domain NAGVMQNPRHLVRRRGQEARLRCSPMKGHSHVYWYRQLPEEGLKFMVYLQKENIIDESGMPKERFSAEFPKEGPSILRIQQVVRGDSAAYFCASSAGASENEQYFGPGTRLTVT.

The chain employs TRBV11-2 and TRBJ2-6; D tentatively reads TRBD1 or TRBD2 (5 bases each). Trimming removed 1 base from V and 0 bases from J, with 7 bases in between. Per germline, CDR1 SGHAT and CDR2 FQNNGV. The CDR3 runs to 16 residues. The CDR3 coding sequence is TGTGCCAGCAGCTTAGGGGGGAGCTCTGGGGCCAACGTCCTGACTTTC. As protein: CASSLGGSSGANVLTF.

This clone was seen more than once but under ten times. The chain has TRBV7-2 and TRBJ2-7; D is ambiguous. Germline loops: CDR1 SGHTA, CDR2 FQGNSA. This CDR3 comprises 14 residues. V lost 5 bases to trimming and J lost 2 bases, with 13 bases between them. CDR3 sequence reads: CASSATWETYEQYF. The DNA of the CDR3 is TGTGCCAGCAGCGCAACATGGGAAACCTACGAGCAGTACTTC.

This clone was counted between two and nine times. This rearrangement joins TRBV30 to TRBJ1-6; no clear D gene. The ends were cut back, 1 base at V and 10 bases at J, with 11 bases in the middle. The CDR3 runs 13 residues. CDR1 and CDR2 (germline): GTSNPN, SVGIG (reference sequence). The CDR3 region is CAWSEMQDSPLHF. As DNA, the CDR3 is TGTGCCTGGAGTGAAATGCAGGACTCACCCCTCCACTTT.

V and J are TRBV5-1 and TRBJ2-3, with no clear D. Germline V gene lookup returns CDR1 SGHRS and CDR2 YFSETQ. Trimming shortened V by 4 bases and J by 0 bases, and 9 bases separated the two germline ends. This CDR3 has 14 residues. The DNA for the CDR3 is TGCGCCAGCAGCCCACAGAAGAGCACAGATACGCAGTATTTT. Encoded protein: CASSPQKSTDTQYF. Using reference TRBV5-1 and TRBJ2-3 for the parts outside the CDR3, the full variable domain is KAGVTQTPRYLIKTRGQQVTLSCSPISGHRSVSWYQQTPGQGLQFLFEYFSETQRNKGNFPGRFSGRQFSNSRSEMNVSTLELGDSALYLCASSPQKSTDTQYFGPGTRLTVL.

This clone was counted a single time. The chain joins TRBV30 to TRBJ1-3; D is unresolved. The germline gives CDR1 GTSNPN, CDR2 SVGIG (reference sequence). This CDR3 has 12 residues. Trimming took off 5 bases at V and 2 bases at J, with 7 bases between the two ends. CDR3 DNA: TGTGCCTGGCGACATACTGGAAACACCATATATTTT. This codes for CAWRHTGNTIYF.

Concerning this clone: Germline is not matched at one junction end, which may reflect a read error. The CDR3 nucleotides read TGTGCCAGCAGCATGGGACAGACGGGCTGCACCTTC. Encoded protein: CASSMGQTGCTF. This sequence joins TRBV6-5 and TRBJ1-2, with 7 positions matching TRBD1. The CDR3 loop spans 12 amino acids. Germline V CDR1 and CDR2: MNHEY, SVGAGI.

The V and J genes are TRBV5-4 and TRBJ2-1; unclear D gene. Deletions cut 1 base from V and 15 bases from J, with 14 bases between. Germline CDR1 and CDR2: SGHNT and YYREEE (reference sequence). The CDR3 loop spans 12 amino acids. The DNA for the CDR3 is TGTGCCAGCAGCTTGAGCTCGTCCTCCCTGTTCTTC. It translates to CASSLSSSSLFF.

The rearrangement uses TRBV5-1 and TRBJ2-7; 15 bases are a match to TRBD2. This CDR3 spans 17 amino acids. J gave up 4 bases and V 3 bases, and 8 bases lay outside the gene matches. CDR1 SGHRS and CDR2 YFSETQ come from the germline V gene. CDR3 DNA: TGCGCCAGCAGCTCCAACCCCGGACTAGCGGGGGGGTACGAGCAGTACTTC. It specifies CASSSNPGLAGGYEQYF.

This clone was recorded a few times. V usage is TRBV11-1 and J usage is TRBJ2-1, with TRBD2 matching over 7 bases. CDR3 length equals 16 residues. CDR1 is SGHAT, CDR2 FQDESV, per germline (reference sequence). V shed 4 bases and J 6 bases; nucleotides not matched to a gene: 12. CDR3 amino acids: CASSWGGTPGGNEQFF. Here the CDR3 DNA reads TGTGCCAGCAGCTGGGGTGGGACCCCGGGGGGCAATGAGCAGTTCTTC.

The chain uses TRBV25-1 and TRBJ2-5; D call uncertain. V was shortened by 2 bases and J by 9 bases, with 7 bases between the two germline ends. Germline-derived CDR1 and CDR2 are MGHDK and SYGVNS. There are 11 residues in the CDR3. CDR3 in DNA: TGTGCCAGCAGTGAAAATAAGGCCCAGTACTTC. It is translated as CASSENKAQYF.

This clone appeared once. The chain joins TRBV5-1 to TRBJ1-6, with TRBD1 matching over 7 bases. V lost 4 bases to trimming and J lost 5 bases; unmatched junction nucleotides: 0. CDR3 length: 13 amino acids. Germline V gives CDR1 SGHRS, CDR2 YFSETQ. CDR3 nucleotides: TGCGCCAGCAGCGGGACAGATAATTCACCCCTCCACTTT. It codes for CASSGTDNSPLHF.

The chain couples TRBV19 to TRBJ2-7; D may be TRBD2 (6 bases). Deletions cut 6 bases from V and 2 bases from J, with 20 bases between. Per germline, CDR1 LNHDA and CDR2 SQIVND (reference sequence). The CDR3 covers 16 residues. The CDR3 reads CASSTTGGVRAYEQYF. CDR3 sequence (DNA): TGTGCCAGTAGCACGACTGGAGGGGTTAGAGCCTACGAGCAGTACTTC.

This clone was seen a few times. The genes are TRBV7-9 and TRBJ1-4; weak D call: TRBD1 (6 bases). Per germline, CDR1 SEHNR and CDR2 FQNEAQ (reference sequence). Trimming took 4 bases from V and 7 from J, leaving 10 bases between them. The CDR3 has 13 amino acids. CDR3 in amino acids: CASSSTGAEKLFF. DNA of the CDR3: TGTGCCAGCAGCTCTACGGGGGCTGAAAAACTGTTTTTT.

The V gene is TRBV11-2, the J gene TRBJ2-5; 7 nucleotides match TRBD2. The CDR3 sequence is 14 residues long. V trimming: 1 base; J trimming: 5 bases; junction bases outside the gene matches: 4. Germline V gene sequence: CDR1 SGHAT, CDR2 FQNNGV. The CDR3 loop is CASSLGEGSETQYF. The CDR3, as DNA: TGTGCCAGCAGCTTAGGGGAGGGTTCTGAGACCCAGTACTTC.

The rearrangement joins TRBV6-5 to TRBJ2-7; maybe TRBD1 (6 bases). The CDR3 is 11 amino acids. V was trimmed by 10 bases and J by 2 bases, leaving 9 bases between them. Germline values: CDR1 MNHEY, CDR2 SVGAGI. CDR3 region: CATAGAYEQYF. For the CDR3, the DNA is TGTGCCACGGCAGGGGCCTACGAGCAGTACTTC.

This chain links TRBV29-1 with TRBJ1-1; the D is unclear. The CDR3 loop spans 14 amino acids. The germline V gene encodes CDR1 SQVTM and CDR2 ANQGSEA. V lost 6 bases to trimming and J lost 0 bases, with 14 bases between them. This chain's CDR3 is CSVRTFQMNTEAFF. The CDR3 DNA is TGCAGCGTGCGGACCTTTCAAATGAACACTGAAGCTTTCTTT.

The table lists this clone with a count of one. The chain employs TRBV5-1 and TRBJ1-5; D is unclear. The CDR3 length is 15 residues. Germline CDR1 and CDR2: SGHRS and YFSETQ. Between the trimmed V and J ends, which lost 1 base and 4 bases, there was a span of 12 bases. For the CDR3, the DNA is TGCGCCAGCAGCTTGCGTGCCGGGAAAAATCAGCCCCAGCATTTT. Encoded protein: CASSLRAGKNQPQHF. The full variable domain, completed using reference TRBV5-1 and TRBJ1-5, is KAGVTQTPRYLIKTRGQQVTLSCSPISGHRSVSWYQQTPGQGLQFLFEYFSETQRNKGNFPGRFSGRQFSNSRSEMNVSTLELGDSALYLCASSLRAGKNQPQHFGDGTRLSIL.

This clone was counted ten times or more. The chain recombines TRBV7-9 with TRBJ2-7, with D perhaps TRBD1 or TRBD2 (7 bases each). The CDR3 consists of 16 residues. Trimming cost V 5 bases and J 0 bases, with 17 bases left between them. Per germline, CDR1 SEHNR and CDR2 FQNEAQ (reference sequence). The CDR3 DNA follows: TGTGCCAGCAGCCCCACCCAGGGGGGGGTCTCCTACGAGCAGTACTTC. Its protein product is CASSPTQGGVSYEQYF.